This T cell receptor beta chain was found in a study of shared clonotypes between healthy human individuals. At the level of the study: The donors, a couple of women and three men, were aged 18 to 49. Whole-study findings and limits: Memory subsets generally showed smaller estimated richness than naive subsets did.

This CDR3 has 16 residues. CDR1 and CDR2 (germline): SGDLS, YYNGEE. V was clipped by 4 bases and J by 6 bases; unmatched bases: 13. On this clone: Its antigen remains unknown.

Researchers partitioned CD4+ cells into CD45RA+ naive and CD45RA-negative memory subsets. Data came from immunoSEQ multiplex PCR; TCRdb stores just in-frame clones and leaves some out. The sample holds hundreds of thousands of clones, roughly 73% seen once. This rearrangement joins TRBV9 to TRBJ2-5; 9 nucleotides line up with TRBD1. Sequencing was done on a sample of memory CD4+ T cells sorted from blood. Subset described: CD45RA-negative fraction. The sequence was obtained from a woman aged 25 to 39 in good health. The DNA for the CDR3 is TGTGCCAGCAGCCGTAGAGGAGACAGGGGGGGTAAGACCCAGTACTTC. Protein: CASSRRGDRGGKTQYF. The complete variable domain, with remaining parts taken from reference TRBV9 and TRBJ2-5, reads DSGVTQTPKHLITATGQRVTLRCSPRSGDLSVYWYQQSLDQGLQFLIQYYNGEERAKGNILERFSAQQFPDLHSELNLSSLELGDSALYFCASSRRGDRGGKTQYFGPGTRLLVL.